A single sample gave rise to the 6 T cell receptor beta chains below, sequenced in a study of beta chain features in type 1 diabetes. Expressed TCRB transcripts got sequenced, as all isolated RNA was reverse transcribed. Sequencing was performed with immunoSEQ multiplex PCR; in TCRdb, only in-frame clones are kept and a portion is missing. The repertoire has hundreds of thousands of clones, 25% to 35% of them found once; the top ten carry around 0.065%. Sample: naive CD4+ T cells from blood. The receptors derive from a young man in good health.

The chain recombines TRBV28 with TRBJ2-7; D gene uncertain. This CDR3 spans 12 amino acids. Germline V CDR1 and CDR2: MDHEN, SYDVKM. The germline V and J ends were trimmed by 8 bases and 4 bases, with 12 bases remaining between them. CDR3 residues: CASFSGNYEQYF. DNA for the CDR3: TGTGCCAGCTTTTCGGGTAATTACGAGCAGTACTTC.

The rearrangement uses TRBV30 and TRBJ2-3; tentatively, D is TRBD1 (6 bases). The CDR3 consists of 14 residues. V lost 2 bases, J lost 0 bases, and 9 bases lay in between. The germline CDR1 and CDR2 sequences are GTSNPN and SVGIG (reference sequence). CDR3 sequence: CAWSRTASTDTQYF. CDR3 in DNA: TGTGCCTGGAGTCGGACAGCTAGCACAGATACGCAGTATTTT. The full variable domain, its missing parts supplied by reference TRBV30 and TRBJ2-3, is SQTIHQWPATLVQPVGSPLSLECTVEGTSNPNLYWYRQAAGRGLQLLFYSVGIGQISSEVPQNLSASRPQDRQFILSSKKLLLSDSGFYLCAWSRTASTDTQYFGPGTRLTVL.

This clone showed up just a few times. V gene TRBV7-2 combines with J gene TRBJ2-7; the match to TRBD2 covers 12 bases. The CDR3 covers 16 residues. Looked up from germline, CDR1 is SGHTA and CDR2 is FQGNSA. V lost 0 bases, J lost 2 bases, and 2 bases stayed unmatched. The CDR3 sequence is CASSLAASGRAYEQYF. The CDR3, as DNA: TGTGCCAGCAGCTTAGCAGCTAGCGGGAGGGCCTACGAGCAGTACTTC. Filled out from reference TRBV7-2 and TRBJ2-7, the complete variable domain reads GAGVSQSPSNKVTEKGKDVELRCDPISGHTALYWYRQSLGQGLEFLIYFQGNSAPDKSGLPSDRFSAERTGGSVSTLTIQRTQQEDSAVYLCASSLAASGRAYEQYFGPGTRLTVT.

A few counts support this clone. V is TRBV9 and J is TRBJ1-1; D might be TRBD1 (5 bases). With 4 bases removed from V and 1 base from J, the gap between germline ends came to 11 bases. CDR1 SGDLS and CDR2 YYNGEE come from the germline V gene. CDR3 length equals 14 residues. As DNA, the CDR3 is TGTGCCAGCAGCCCCCAGGGAGGGAACACTGAAGCTTTCTTT. Translating it yields CASSPQGGNTEAFF.

CDR3 amino acids: CASSPYLPGQGASEQYF. The CDR3 coding sequence is TGTGCCAGCAGCCCCTACCTCCCGGGACAGGGGGCGTCCGAGCAGTACTTC. The chain recombines TRBV9 with TRBJ2-7; the match to TRBD1 covers 12 bases. V gave up 4 bases and J gave up 6 bases; unmatched junction bases: 14. The germline V gene encodes CDR1 SGDLS and CDR2 YYNGEE. This CDR3 is built from 17 residues.

This clone was detected a few times. This chain uses TRBV4-3 with TRBJ2-7, with TRBD2 matching over 9 bases. The V and J ends lost 1 base and 3 bases, in that order; junction bases with no gene match: 4. CDR1 is LGHNA and CDR2 is YSLEER in the germline V gene. The CDR3 consists of 15 residues. For the CDR3, the DNA is TGCGCCAGCAGCCAAGGATATAGCGGGAGCTACGAGCAGTACTTC. The encoded protein is CASSQGYSGSYEQYF.